What follows are 27 T cell receptor beta chains derived from one specimen sequenced in a study of identical twins. MiXCR, applied by TCRdb to the 5' RACE reads, yields one record per CDR3 protein. The table lists about 700,000 distinct CDR3 sequences, around 6.1% of them singletons. Sequenced sample: naive T cells sorted from blood. The receptor set was obtained from a man in his late teens or twenties in good health.

This clonotype has ten or more counts. J is TRBJ1-6 and V is TRBV10-3; maybe TRBD1 (5 bases). The V end lost 6 bases, the J end lost 13 bases, and 19 bases lay between the germline ends. The germline CDR1 and CDR2 sequences are ENHRY and SYGVKD. The CDR3 extends over 14 amino acids. In DNA form, the CDR3 reads TGTGCCATCAGAGAAGACAGACAAGCTTCTCCCCTCCACTTT. Translating it yields CAIREDRQASPLHF.

This clonotype came up many times. The chain couples TRBV12-3 or TRBV12-4 to TRBJ2-5; TRBD1 agrees at 8 bases. V shed 8 bases and J 4 bases; nucleotides not matched to a gene: 6. This CDR3 spans 13 amino acids. For the CDR3, the DNA is TGTGCCAGCCGCAGGGGGCCCCGAGAGACCCAGTACTTC. Translated, it gives CASRRGPRETQYF.

This clonotype was detected ten times or more. The rearrangement joins TRBV10-3 to TRBJ2-5; tentatively, D is TRBD2 (5 bases). CDR1 ENHRY and CDR2 SYGVKD come from the germline V gene. V was clipped by 4 bases and J by 3 bases, with 9 bases between them. This CDR3 region has 13 residues. The CDR3 coding sequence is TGTGCCATCAGTGGAGGGCCGGAAGAGACCCAGTACTTC. As protein: CAISGGPEETQYF.

There are many counts of this clonotype. The chain has TRBV12-3 or TRBV12-4 and TRBJ2-2, with D possibly TRBD1 on 6 matching bases. The CDR3 runs to 16 residues. Between the trimmed V and J ends, which lost 5 bases and 2 bases, there was a span of 15 bases. The CDR3 here is CASSPSGTSNTGELFF. In DNA, the CDR3 is TGTGCCAGCAGTCCTAGTGGGACAAGTAACACCGGGGAGCTGTTTTTT.

The chain carries TRBV7-9 and TRBJ2-7; 9 bases fit TRBD1. J was trimmed by 2 bases and V by 1 base; bases with no gene match: 9. Per germline, CDR1 SEHNR and CDR2 FQNEAQ (reference sequence). CDR3 length equals 17 residues. CDR3 bases: TGTGCCAGCAGCTTAGGCCCCCGGGACAGGGACCCCTACGAGCAGTACGTC. Amino acids: CASSLGPRDRDPYEQYV.

The gene calls are TRBV18 and TRBJ2-1; 9 positions match TRBD2. The junction had 2 bases not matched to a gene; V was cut back by 3 bases and J by 2 bases. CDR1 KGHSH and CDR2 LQKENI come from the germline V gene. The CDR3 runs 15 residues. CDR3 coding DNA: TGTGCCAGCTCACCGCGGGAGGGGACCTACAATGAGCAGTTCTTC. Protein product: CASSPREGTYNEQFF.

At least ten counts were recorded for this clonotype. V gene TRBV10-3 combines with J gene TRBJ2-1; 8 bases agree with TRBD2. CDR3 length equals 15 residues. Trimming at V came to 7 bases and at J to 6 bases, leaving 11 bases not matched to a gene. CDR1 and CDR2 (germline): ENHRY, SYGVKD. The CDR3 sequence is CAINSIAGRVNEQFF. Here the CDR3 DNA reads TGTGCCATCAACTCCATAGCGGGGAGAGTCAATGAGCAGTTCTTC.

This clonotype was seen a few times. The chain links TRBV5-1 to TRBJ2-6; TRBD1 might be the D (6 bases). V lost 0 bases and J 0 bases, leaving 16 bases between the germline ends. The CDR3 is 19 amino acids. The germline V gene encodes CDR1 SGHRS and CDR2 YFSETQ. The chain's CDR3 is CASSLAAGQRFSGANVLTF. The CDR3 DNA reads TGCGCCAGCAGCTTGGCCGCCGGACAGAGATTCTCTGGGGCCAACGTCCTGACTTTC.

This clonotype was observed at least ten times. The chain links TRBV29-1 to TRBJ2-3; the D is unclear. The CDR3 contains 14 residues. From germline, CDR1 is SQVTM and CDR2 ANQGSEA. The germline V and J ends were trimmed by 6 bases and 1 base, with 14 bases remaining between them. In nucleotides, the CDR3 is TGCAGCGTGGTAGCAACAGTAGGCACAGATACGCAGTATTTT. It is translated as CSVVATVGTDTQYF.

This clonotype was recorded many times. The V call is TRBV29-1, the J call TRBJ2-5; possibly TRBD2 for D (6 bases). The V gene's germline CDR1 is SQVTM and CDR2 ANQGSEA. The CDR3 sequence is 9 residues long. V lost 7 bases to trimming and J lost 9 bases, with 9 bases between them. CDR3 nucleotides: TGCAGCGGTGGGACTCCCCAGTACTTC. Protein sequence: CSGGTPQYF.

The chain carries TRBV30 and TRBJ2-1; D perhaps matches TRBD2 (5 bases). Germline assignment: CDR1 GTSNPN and CDR2 SVGIG (reference sequence). V was clipped by 0 bases and J by 4 bases, with 16 bases between them. This CDR3 region has 16 residues. DNA for the CDR3: TGTGCCTGGAGTGTACGGGTGGGAGTTGGATACAATGAGCAGTTCTTC. It yields the protein CAWSVRVGVGYNEQFF.

As regards this clonotype: A much larger clone lies one base from this, so it may be a read error. The rearrangement links TRBV29-1 to TRBJ1-5; D is unclear. Trimming pared 4 bases from V and 3 bases from J, leaving 7 bases between. CDR3 length: 12 residues. Germline CDR1 and CDR2: SQVTM and ANQGSEA. Here the CDR3 DNA reads TGCAGCGTTGTACCGGCCAATCAGCCCCAGCATTTT. Amino acids: CSVVPANQPQHF.

This clonotype has only a few counts. The chain employs TRBV14 and TRBJ2-7; TRBD2 matches 8 bases. Germline V gene data show CDR1 as SGHDN and CDR2 as FVKESK. CDR3 length equals 17 residues. The ends lost 0 bases at V and 7 bases at J; junction bases unmatched: 14. CDR3 DNA: TGTGCCAGCAGCCAAGAACGAGCTAGCGGGTCCCTTCGGGAGCAGTACGTC. Amino acid sequence: CASSQERASGSLREQYV.

Notes on this clonotype: Being one base from a much bigger clone, this may be a read error. The gene calls are TRBV20-1 and TRBJ2-5, with 7 bases aligning to TRBD1. The CDR3 has 15 residues. Germline CDR1 is DFQATT and CDR2 is SNEGSKA (reference sequence). The DNA of the CDR3 is TGCAATGCTACTCGACAGGGAGCGTACCAAGAGACCCAGTACTTC. Its translation: CNATRQGAYQETQYF.

This clonotype was seen many times. CDR3 loop: CASSLQGHKETQYF. The CDR3 DNA follows: TGTGCCAGCAGTTTACAGGGGCACAAAGAGACCCAGTACTTC. This chain connects TRBV27 to TRBJ2-5, with D possibly matching TRBD1 (6 bases). Trimming stripped 2 bases from V and 3 bases from J, with 10 bases between. The length of the CDR3 is 14 residues. The germline CDR1 and CDR2 sequences are MNHEY and SMNVEV (reference sequence).

V is TRBV10-3 and J is TRBJ1-1, with D perhaps matching TRBD1 (5 bases). The ends were cut back, 3 bases at V and 7 bases at J, with 15 bases in the middle. Germline loops: CDR1 ENHRY, CDR2 SYGVKD. The CDR3 contains 14 residues. CDR3 DNA sequence: TGTGCCATCAGTGATCTTGCAACGGGGGGTGAAGCTTTCTTT. Protein product: CAISDLATGGEAFF.

In its sample, this clonotype was seen many times. The rearrangement joins TRBV12-3 or TRBV12-4 to TRBJ1-2; D is unclear. The CDR3 runs 15 residues. Trimming removed 7 bases from V and 6 bases from J, with 21 bases in between. CDR3 residues: CASTPSGRGVHGYTF. The CDR3 nucleotides read TGTGCCAGCACTCCGTCGGGCAGAGGCGTCCATGGCTACACCTTC.

In its sample, this clonotype was seen many times. The CDR3 DNA reads TGCAGCGTGGGGCTAGGGAACACTGAAGCTTTCTTT. It translates to CSVGLGNTEAFF. The chain joins TRBV29-1 to TRBJ1-1, with D possibly being TRBD1 (5 bases). V dropped 6 bases and J dropped 1 base, with 9 bases sitting between them. The germline CDR1 and CDR2 sequences are SQVTM and ANQGSEA. CDR3 length equals 12 residues.

This clonotype was recorded many times. The rearrangement joins TRBV6-2 or TRBV6-3 to TRBJ2-5, with D possibly matching TRBD2 (6 bases). The CDR3 loop spans 13 amino acids. CDR1 MNHEY and CDR2 SVGEGT come from the germline V gene. The V end was cut by 8 bases, the J end by 6 bases, with 16 bases between. The CDR3 coding sequence is TGTGCCAGCGGGCGACTAGGGAGGCAGACCCAGTACTTC. Amino acid sequence: CASGRLGRQTQYF.

This clonotype was recorded at least ten times. The chain employs TRBV29-1 and TRBJ1-1; D is ambiguous. Germline CDR1 and CDR2: SQVTM and ANQGSEA. This CDR3 spans 14 amino acids. V was clipped by 6 bases and J by 2 bases, with 16 bases between them. Written as DNA, the CDR3 is TGCAGCGTGGCGGGAAGAATTTCCAACACTGAAGCTTTCTTT. Translated: CSVAGRISNTEAFF.

This clonotype was recorded a few times. The chain has TRBV7-9 and TRBJ2-5; TRBD2 matches 10 bases. The CDR3 is made up of 15 amino acids. Trimming cost V 4 bases and J 1 base; bases outside gene matches: 3. Germline CDR1 and CDR2: SEHNR and FQNEAQ (reference sequence). The CDR3 nucleotides are TGTGCCAGCAGCTCCCTAGCGGGGGTCCAAGAGACCCAGTACTTC. Its translation is CASSSLAGVQETQYF.

The table lists this clonotype with a few counts. V is TRBV9 and J is TRBJ2-7, with D tentatively TRBD2 (7 bases). The CDR3 consists of 14 residues. Trimming pared 0 bases from V and 4 bases from J, leaving 11 bases between. Germline CDR1 is SGDLS and CDR2 is YYNGEE. CDR3 DNA sequence: TGTGCCAGCAGCGTAGGGCGGGGGACATACGAGCAGTACTTC. Translation: CASSVGRGTYEQYF.

In this sample, this clonotype turned up a few times. V usage is TRBV6-2 or TRBV6-3 and J usage is TRBJ1-1, with D possibly matching TRBD1 (6 bases). The CDR3 covers 14 residues. Germline lookup yields CDR1 MNHEY and CDR2 SVGEGT. V lost 3 bases and J lost 1, with 9 bases in between. The CDR3 protein is CASSYGRGNTEAFF. The DNA of the CDR3 is TGTGCCAGCAGTTATGGCAGGGGGAACACTGAAGCTTTCTTT.

V gene TRBV29-1 combines with J gene TRBJ2-1, with 7 nucleotides matching TRBD2. Germline-derived CDR1 and CDR2 are SQVTM and ANQGSEA. This CDR3 spans 11 amino acids. The V gene end was trimmed by 2 bases and the J gene end by 12 bases; junction bases not matched to a gene: 4. Here the CDR3 reads CSVEQRDWQFF. CDR3 DNA: TGCAGCGTTGAACAGCGGGACTGGCAGTTCTTC.

In this sample, this clonotype turned up a few times. The chain recombines TRBV14 with TRBJ2-1; D is undetermined. V was trimmed by 1 base and J by 8 bases, leaving 9 bases between them. The CDR3 contains 13 residues. CDR1 is SGHDN, CDR2 FVKESK, per germline. For the CDR3, the DNA is TGTGCCAGCAGCCAAGCGGCAAACCATGAGCAGTTCTTC. It codes for CASSQAANHEQFF.

This clonotype was picked up many times. The gene calls are TRBV12-3 or TRBV12-4 and TRBJ2-2; perhaps TRBD2 as D (5 bases). This CDR3 has 14 residues. Trimming left V 3 bases short and J 0 bases short, with 5 bases between. The CDR3 loop reads CASSLGANTGELFF. In nucleotides, the CDR3 is TGTGCCAGCAGTTTGGGAGCGAACACCGGGGAGCTGTTTTTT.

This clonotype has a handful of counts. This chain joins TRBV9 and TRBJ2-7; possibly TRBD2 for D (5 bases). Germline V CDR1 and CDR2: SGDLS, YYNGEE. The CDR3 covers 15 residues. V lost 0 bases, J lost 2 bases, and 12 bases lay in between. Here the CDR3 DNA reads TGTGCCAGCAGCGTAGGAGGAGTGGGAGCCTACGAGCAGTACTTC. Protein sequence: CASSVGGVGAYEQYF.